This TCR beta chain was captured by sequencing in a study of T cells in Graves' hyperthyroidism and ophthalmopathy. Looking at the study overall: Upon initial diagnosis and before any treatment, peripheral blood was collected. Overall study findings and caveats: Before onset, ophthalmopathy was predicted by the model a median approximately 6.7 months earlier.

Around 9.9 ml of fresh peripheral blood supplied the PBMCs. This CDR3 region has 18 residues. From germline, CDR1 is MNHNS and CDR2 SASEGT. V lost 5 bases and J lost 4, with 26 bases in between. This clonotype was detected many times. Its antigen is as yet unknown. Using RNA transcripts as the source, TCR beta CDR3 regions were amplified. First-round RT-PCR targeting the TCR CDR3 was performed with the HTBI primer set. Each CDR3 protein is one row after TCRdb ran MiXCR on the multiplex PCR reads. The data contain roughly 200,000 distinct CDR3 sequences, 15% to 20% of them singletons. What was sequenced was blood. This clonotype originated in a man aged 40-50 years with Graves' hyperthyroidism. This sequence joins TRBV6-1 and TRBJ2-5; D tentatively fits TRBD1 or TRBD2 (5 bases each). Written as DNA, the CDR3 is TGTGCCAGCAGTTCAATCATCGGGACGGTTGGGACGGGAGAGACCCAGTACTTC. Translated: CASSSIIGTVGTGETQYF.